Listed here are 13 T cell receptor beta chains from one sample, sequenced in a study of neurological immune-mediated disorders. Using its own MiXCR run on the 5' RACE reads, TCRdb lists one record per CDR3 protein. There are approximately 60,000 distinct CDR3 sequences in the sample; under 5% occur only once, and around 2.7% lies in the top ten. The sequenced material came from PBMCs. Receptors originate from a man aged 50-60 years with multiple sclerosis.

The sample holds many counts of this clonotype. The CDR3: CAGAGRGRETQYF. DNA for the CDR3: TGTGCCGGGGCGGGACGGGGTCGGGAGACCCAGTACTTC. This chain links TRBV7-8 with TRBJ2-5; the D gene is possibly TRBD2 (6 bases). V shed 11 bases and J shed 5 bases, with 18 bases lying between them. The length of the CDR3 is 13 residues. The germline CDR1 and CDR2 sequences are SGHVS and FQNEAQ.

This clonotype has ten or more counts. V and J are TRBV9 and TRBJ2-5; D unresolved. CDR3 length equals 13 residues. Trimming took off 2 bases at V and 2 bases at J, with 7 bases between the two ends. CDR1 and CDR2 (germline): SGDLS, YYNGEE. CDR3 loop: CASSVLGQETQYF. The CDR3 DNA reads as TGTGCCAGCAGCGTCTTAGGACAAGAGACCCAGTACTTC.

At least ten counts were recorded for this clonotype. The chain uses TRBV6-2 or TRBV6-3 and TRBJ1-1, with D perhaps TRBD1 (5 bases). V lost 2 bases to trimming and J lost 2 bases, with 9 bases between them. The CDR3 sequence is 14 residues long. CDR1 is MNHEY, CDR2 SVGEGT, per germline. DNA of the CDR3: TGTGCCAGCAGTTACGGGGACGGAAACACTGAAGCTTTCTTT. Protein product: CASSYGDGNTEAFF.

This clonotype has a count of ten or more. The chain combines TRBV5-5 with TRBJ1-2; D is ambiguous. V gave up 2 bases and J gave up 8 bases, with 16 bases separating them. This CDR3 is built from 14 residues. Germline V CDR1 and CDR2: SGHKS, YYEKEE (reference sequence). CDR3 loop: CASSFKGHVEGYTF. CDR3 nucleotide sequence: TGTGCCAGCAGCTTTAAAGGGCACGTCGAAGGCTACACCTTC.

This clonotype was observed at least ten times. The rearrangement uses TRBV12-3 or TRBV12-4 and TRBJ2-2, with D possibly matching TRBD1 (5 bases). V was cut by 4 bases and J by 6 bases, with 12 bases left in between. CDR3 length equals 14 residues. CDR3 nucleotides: TGTGCCAGCAGTTCAGGGATGGGGCCCGGGGAGCTGTTTTTT. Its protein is CASSSGMGPGELFF.

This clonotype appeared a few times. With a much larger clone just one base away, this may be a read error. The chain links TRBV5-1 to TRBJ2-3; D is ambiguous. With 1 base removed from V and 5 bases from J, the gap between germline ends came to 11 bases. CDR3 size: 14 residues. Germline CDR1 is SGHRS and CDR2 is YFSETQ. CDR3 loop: CASSLRTNEDTQYF. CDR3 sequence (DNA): TGCGCCAGCAGCTTGAGGACCAATGAAGATACGCAGTATTTT.

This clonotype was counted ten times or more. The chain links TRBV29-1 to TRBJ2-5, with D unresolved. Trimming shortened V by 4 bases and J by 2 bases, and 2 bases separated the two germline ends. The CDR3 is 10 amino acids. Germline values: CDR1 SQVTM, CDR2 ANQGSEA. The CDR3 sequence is CSVVQETQYF. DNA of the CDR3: TGCAGCGTTGTGCAAGAGACCCAGTACTTC.

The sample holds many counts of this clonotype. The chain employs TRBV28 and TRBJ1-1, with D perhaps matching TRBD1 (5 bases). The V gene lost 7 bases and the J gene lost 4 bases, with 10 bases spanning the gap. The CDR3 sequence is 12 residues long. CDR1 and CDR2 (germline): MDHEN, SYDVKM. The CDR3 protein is CASIGGPTEAFF. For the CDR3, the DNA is TGTGCCAGCATCGGGGGACCCACTGAAGCTTTCTTT.

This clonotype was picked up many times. CDR3 in amino acids: CASSYQGIKNIQYF. CDR3 coding DNA: TGTGCCAGCAGTTACCAGGGAATCAAAAACATTCAGTACTTC. The genes are TRBV6-6 and TRBJ2-4; possibly TRBD1 for D (5 bases). With 2 bases removed from V and 3 bases from J, the gap between germline ends came to 8 bases. Per germline, CDR1 MNHNY and CDR2 SVGAGI (reference sequence). This CDR3 region has 14 residues.

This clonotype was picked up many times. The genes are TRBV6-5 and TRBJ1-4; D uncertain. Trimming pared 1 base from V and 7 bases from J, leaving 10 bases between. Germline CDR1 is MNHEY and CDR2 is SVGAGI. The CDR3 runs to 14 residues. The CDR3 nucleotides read TGTGCCAGCAGTTACTGGTCAGGCGGTGAAAAACTGTTTTTT. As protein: CASSYWSGGEKLFF.

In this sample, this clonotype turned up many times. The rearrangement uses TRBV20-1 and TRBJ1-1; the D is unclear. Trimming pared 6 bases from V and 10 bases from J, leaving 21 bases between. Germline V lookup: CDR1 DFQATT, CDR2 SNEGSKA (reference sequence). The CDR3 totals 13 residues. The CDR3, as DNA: TGCAGTGCGTCGGACGGAATCGTGATATCAGCTTTCTTT. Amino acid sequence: CSASDGIVISAFF.

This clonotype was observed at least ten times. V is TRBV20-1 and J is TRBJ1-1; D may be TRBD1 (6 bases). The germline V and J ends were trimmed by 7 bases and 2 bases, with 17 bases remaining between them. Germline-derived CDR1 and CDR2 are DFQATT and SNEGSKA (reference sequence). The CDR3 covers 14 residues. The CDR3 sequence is CSVKGGSYNTEAFF. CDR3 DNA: TGCAGTGTCAAGGGGGGCAGCTACAACACTGAAGCTTTCTTT.

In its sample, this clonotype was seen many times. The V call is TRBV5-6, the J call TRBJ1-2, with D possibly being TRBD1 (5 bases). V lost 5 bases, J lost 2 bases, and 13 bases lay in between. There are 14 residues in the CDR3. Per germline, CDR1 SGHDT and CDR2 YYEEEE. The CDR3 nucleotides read TGTGCCAGCAGTCTGGCGACAGTGAACTATGGCTACACCTTC. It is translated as CASSLATVNYGYTF.